What follows are 11 T cell receptor beta chains derived from one specimen sequenced in a study of CD8 T cells in cerebrospinal fluid in Alzheimer's disease. TCRdb reprocessed the 10x single-cell sequencing reads, keeping one entry per CDR3 protein, no DNA. The sample table sets out 900 to 1,300 distinct CDR3 sequences. Sequencing was carried out using cerebrospinal fluid. Receptors originate from a human donor in good health.

Measured by frequency, this clonotype is large (0.1 to 1%). The chain carries TRBV7-6 and TRBJ2-1; no DNA is available, so the TRBD2 call from TCRdb remains unchecked. The CDR3 sequence is 13 residues long. Germline V gene data show CDR1 as SGHVS and CDR2 as FNYEAQ. The CDR3 sequence: CASSRLVYNEQFF.

Frequency places this clonotype as medium-sized. The chain couples TRBV12-5 to TRBJ2-7; TCRdb picks TRBD1, but there is no DNA to check that call. This CDR3 has 13 residues. The V gene's germline CDR1 is LGHNT and CDR2 FRNRAP. The chain's CDR3 is CASVLFPGYEQYF.

This clonotype is large by frequency. The J gene is TRBJ2-1, the V gene TRBV13; TCRdb's D call, TRBD1, is unchecked because there is no DNA. Per germline, CDR1 PRHDT and CDR2 FYEKMQ (reference sequence). The CDR3 is made up of 15 amino acids. CDR3: CASSETGTGFNEQFF.

This clonotype is identified as large from frequency. The genes are TRBV20-1 and TRBJ1-2. The CDR3 is made up of 16 amino acids. Germline V gene sequence: CDR1 DFQATT, CDR2 SNEGSKA (reference sequence). The CDR3 here is CSASGELAAQIYGYTF.

This clonotype shows up as large by frequency. The chain employs TRBV11-1 and TRBJ2-1; TCRdb gives TRBD2 as the D gene, but with no DNA this cannot be confirmed. The V gene's germline CDR1 is SGHAT and CDR2 FQDESV (reference sequence). This CDR3 is 17 amino acids long. The CDR3 spells CASSRLAVGSLLNEQFF.

The rearrangement links TRBV12-3 or TRBV12-4 to TRBJ1-6; no DNA is available, so the TRBD1 call from TCRdb remains unchecked. The CDR3 runs to 15 residues. Here the CDR3 reads CASTRTGRYNSPLHF.

The chain couples TRBV19 to TRBJ2-1; TCRdb picks TRBD1, but there is no DNA to check that call. This CDR3 is 16 amino acids long. Germline V CDR1 and CDR2: LNHDA, SQIVND (reference sequence). CDR3 amino acids: CASSKTGGAPYNEQFF. Full variable domain (rest looked up from reference TRBV19 and TRBJ2-1): DGGITQSPKYLFRKEGQNVTLSCEQNLNHDAMYWYRQDPGQGLRLIYYSQIVNDFQKGDIAEGYSVSREKKESFPLTVTSAQKNPTAFYLCASSKTGGAPYNEQFFGPGTRLTVL.

Its frequency marks this clonotype as large (0.1 to 1%). This rearrangement joins TRBV6-6 to TRBJ1-3; there is no DNA to check the TCRdb D call of TRBD1. Germline CDR1 MNHNY, CDR2 SVGAGI (reference sequence). The CDR3 runs 18 residues. CDR3 sequence: CASSPSGTSKSSGNTIYF.

This clonotype is deemed medium-sized by its frequency. The J gene is TRBJ2-5, the V gene TRBV7-9; TCRdb calls TRBD1, which cannot be checked without DNA. Germline CDR1 SEHNR, CDR2 FQNEAQ (reference sequence). This CDR3 has 17 amino acids. Here the CDR3 reads CASSSTLGQFVLETQYF.

The gene calls are TRBV20-1 and TRBJ1-1; the TCRdb D gene call, TRBD1, has no DNA to confirm it. The CDR3 length is 16 residues. Germline lookup yields CDR1 DFQATT and CDR2 SNEGSKA (reference sequence). The chain's CDR3 is CSARDLVGGENTEAFF.

This clonotype is classed as large by frequency. This chain links TRBV7-2 with TRBJ1-2. The CDR3 extends over 13 amino acids. Germline CDR1 reads SGHTA; CDR2 reads FQGNSA. The CDR3 is CASSLGWNYGYTF. The variable domain in full, completed from reference TRBV7-2 and TRBJ1-2, reads GAGVSQSPSNKVTEKGKDVELRCDPISGHTALYWYRQSLGQGLEFLIYFQGNSAPDKSGLPSDRFSAERTGGSVSTLTIQRTQQEDSAVYLCASSLGWNYGYTFGSGTRLTVV.